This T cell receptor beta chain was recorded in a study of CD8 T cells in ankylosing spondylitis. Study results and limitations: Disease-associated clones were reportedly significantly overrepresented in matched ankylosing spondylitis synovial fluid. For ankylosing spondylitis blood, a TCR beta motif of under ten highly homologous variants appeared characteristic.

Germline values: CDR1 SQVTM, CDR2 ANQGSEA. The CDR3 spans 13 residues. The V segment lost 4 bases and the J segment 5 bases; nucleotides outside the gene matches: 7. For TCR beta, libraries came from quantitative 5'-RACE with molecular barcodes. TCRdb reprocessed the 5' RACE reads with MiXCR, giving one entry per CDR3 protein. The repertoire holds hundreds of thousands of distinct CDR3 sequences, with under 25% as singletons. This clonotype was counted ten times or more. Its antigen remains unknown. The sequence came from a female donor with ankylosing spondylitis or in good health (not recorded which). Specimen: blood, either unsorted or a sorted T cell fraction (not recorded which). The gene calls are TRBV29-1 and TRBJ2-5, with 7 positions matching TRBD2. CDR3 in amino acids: CSVAQSGRETQYF. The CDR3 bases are TGCAGCGTTGCCCAATCCGGGAGGGAGACCCAGTACTTC.